Listed here are 25 T cell receptor beta chains from one sample, sequenced in a study of T cell changes during pregnancy in multiple sclerosis. TCRdb's copy holds only in-frame clones and misses some; the assay was immunoSEQ multiplex PCR. The sample carries roughly 85,000 clones, 90% to 95% recorded once. The starting material was peripheral blood, obtained in the first trimester of pregnancy. All receptors come from a female donor with multiple sclerosis, enrolled in a pregnancy study.

The rearrangement uses TRBV6-5 and TRBJ1-6, with 8 bases lining up with TRBD1. J was trimmed by 7 bases and V by 6 bases; bases with no gene match: 8. Germline assignment: CDR1 MNHEY and CDR2 SVGAGI. The CDR3 loop spans 15 amino acids. The CDR3 sequence: CASRLGQGFNSPLHF. The CDR3 DNA sequence: TGTGCCAGCAGACTAGGACAGGGCTTCAATTCACCCCTCCACTTT.

The rearrangement joins TRBV7-6 to TRBJ1-4; 7 bases are a match to TRBD1. Unmatched junction bases numbered 4, after V lost 1 base and J lost 5 bases. The CDR3 consists of 15 residues. Germline CDR1 SGHVS, CDR2 FNYEAQ. The CDR3, as DNA: TGTGCCAGCAGCTTAGTTAGGACAGGAAATGAAAAACTGTTTTTT. Its translation: CASSLVRTGNEKLFF.

The chain combines TRBV18 with TRBJ1-6; TRBD1 matches 7 bases. After removal of 6 bases from V and 11 bases from J, the junction contained 7 bases not matched to a gene. CDR3 length: 13 residues. Germline CDR1 and CDR2: KGHSH and LQKENI. The CDR3 DNA reads TGTGCCAGCTCCCCCAGGGGGGAAGCACCCCTCCACTTT. The encoded protein is CASSPRGEAPLHF.

V and J are TRBV5-1 and TRBJ2-7; 11 bases agree with TRBD2. Trimming cost V 0 bases and J 3 bases; bases outside gene matches: 2. CDR1 and CDR2 from the germline V gene are SGHRS and YFSETQ. The CDR3 runs 15 residues. CDR3 coding DNA: TGCGCCAGCAGCTTGGGACTAGCGGGGCTCTACGAGCAGTACTTC. Protein sequence: CASSLGLAGLYEQYF.

The CDR3 bases are TGTGCCAGCAGTTACGTGCAGGGGAGCAATCAGCCCCAGCATTTT. Encoded protein: CASSYVQGSNQPQHF. The chain is built from TRBV6-6 and TRBJ1-5; TRBD1 might be the D (6 bases). CDR1 is MNHNY and CDR2 is SVGAGI in the germline V gene (reference sequence). The CDR3 extends over 15 amino acids. V was shortened by 2 bases and J by 1 base, with 9 bases between the two germline ends.

This chain uses TRBV12-5 with TRBJ1-1; TRBD1 matches at 9 bases. Germline assignment: CDR1 LGHNT and CDR2 FRNRAP. This CDR3 region has 15 residues. The trim removed 1 base at V and 4 bases at J, leaving 4 bases unmatched. The CDR3 DNA reads TGTGCTAGTGGTTTGGGGACAGGGGCGGTCACTGAAGCTTTCTTT. The encoded protein is CASGLGTGAVTEAFF.

The J gene is TRBJ1-5, the V gene TRBV18, with a tentative D call TRBD1 (6 bases). Germline V gene sequence: CDR1 KGHSH, CDR2 LQKENI. CDR3 size: 15 residues. V lost 4 bases to trimming and J lost 4 bases, with 14 bases between them. The CDR3 DNA reads TGTGCCAGCTCACAACCGGGACAAGTGAATCAGCCCCAGCATTTT. Its protein is CASSQPGQVNQPQHF.

This chain joins TRBV10-3 and TRBJ2-7; tentative D call: TRBD1 (5 bases). V lost 5 bases and J 0 bases, leaving 14 bases between the germline ends. This CDR3 region has 15 residues. Germline values: CDR1 ENHRY, CDR2 SYGVKD. This CDR3 reads CAISSRAISSYEQYF. CDR3 bases: TGTGCCATCAGTTCCAGGGCGATTTCCTCCTACGAGCAGTACTTC.

The V gene is TRBV6-1, the J gene TRBJ1-4, with a tentative D call TRBD1 (5 bases). Per the germline V gene, CDR1 is MNHNS and CDR2 is SASEGT. The V gene lost 4 bases and the J gene lost 5 bases, with 11 bases spanning the gap. The CDR3 loop spans 14 amino acids. The CDR3 spells CASSVSGVNEKLFF. The CDR3 coding sequence is TGTGCCAGCAGTGTGTCGGGGGTAAATGAAAAACTGTTTTTT.

The chain recombines TRBV14 with TRBJ2-3, with TRBD2 matching over 7 bases. The CDR3 is 14 residues long. The germline V gene has CDR1 SGHDN and CDR2 FVKESK. The ends lost 4 bases at V and 5 bases at J; junction bases unmatched: 6. CDR3 sequence (DNA): TGTGCCAGCAGCCGCCGGGACTACCTAGATACGCAGTATTTT. Amino acids: CASSRRDYLDTQYF. Full variable domain (remainder filled in from reference TRBV14 and TRBJ2-3): EAGVTQFPSHSVIEKGQTVTLRCDPISGHDNLYWYRRVMGKEIKFLLHFVKESKQDESGMPNNRFLAERTGGTYSTLKVQPAELEDSGVYFCASSRRDYLDTQYFGPGTRLTVL.

V usage is TRBV6-5 and J usage is TRBJ1-1; no reliable D call. The CDR3 length is 14 residues. V lost 5 bases and J 0 bases, leaving 10 bases between the germline ends. Germline V CDR1 and CDR2: MNHEY, SVGAGI. The CDR3, as DNA: TGTGCCAGCAGTCGAACGGGGATGAACACTGAAGCTTTCTTT. Its translation: CASSRTGMNTEAFF.

The chain combines TRBV6-6 with TRBJ1-6, with D perhaps matching TRBD1 (6 bases). This CDR3 is built from 14 residues. Germline CDR1 is MNHNY and CDR2 is SVGAGI (reference sequence). The ends were cut back, 6 bases at V and 8 bases at J, with 14 bases in the middle. CDR3 sequence reads: CASRPGTLDSPLHF. The DNA for the CDR3 is TGTGCCAGCAGGCCCGGGACACTCGATTCACCCCTCCACTTT.

This chain uses TRBV18 with TRBJ2-5; D possibly corresponds to TRBD1 (6 bases). V was trimmed by 4 bases and J by 2 bases, leaving 29 bases between them. The CDR3 sequence is 20 residues long. Germline-derived CDR1 and CDR2 are KGHSH and LQKENI. The CDR3 DNA reads TGTGCCAGCTCACTTCTCCACATTGACAGGCGTCAAAATCGTCAAGAGACCCAGTACTTC. It yields the protein CASSLLHIDRRQNRQETQYF.

This clone was detected only once. The V and J genes are TRBV28 and TRBJ1-1, with unresolved D. CDR1 MDHEN and CDR2 SYDVKM come from the germline V gene. The V end lost 8 bases, the J end lost 1 base, and 20 bases lay between the germline ends. The CDR3 extends over 16 amino acids. CDR3 loop: CASLPGTVSGNTEAFF. The CDR3 DNA sequence: TGTGCCAGCCTCCCTGGCACGGTCTCGGGGAACACTGAAGCTTTCTTT.

This clone is a singleton in its sample. This sequence joins TRBV9 and TRBJ2-3, with TRBD1 matching over 8 bases. Germline V gene sequence: CDR1 SGDLS, CDR2 YYNGEE. This CDR3 region has 15 residues. V was pared by 4 bases and J by 1 base, with 5 bases of the junction left unmatched. CDR3 bases: TGTGCCAGCAGCCCCCGGACAGGGCGCACAGATACGCAGTATTTT. Protein sequence: CASSPRTGRTDTQYF.

The chain couples TRBV6-5 to TRBJ2-1; TRBD2 matches at 16 bases. V trimming: 5 bases; J trimming: 10 bases; junction bases outside the gene matches: 5. Germline V CDR1 and CDR2: MNHEY, SVGAGI. The CDR3 is made up of 15 amino acids. CDR3 in amino acids: CASSGTSGGAREQFF. The CDR3 coding sequence is TGTGCCAGCAGTGGGACTAGCGGGGGGGCTAGGGAGCAGTTCTTC.

This chain links TRBV6-5 with TRBJ1-5; no firm D call. Trimming shortened V by 0 bases and J by 5 bases, and 11 bases separated the two germline ends. This CDR3 has 15 amino acids. Germline loops: CDR1 MNHEY, CDR2 SVGAGI. The CDR3 loop reads CASSYSSTQHQPQHF. As DNA, the CDR3 is TGTGCCAGCAGTTACTCGTCCACACAACATCAGCCCCAGCATTTT.

The chain recombines TRBV5-5 with TRBJ2-1; 8 bases are shared with TRBD1. V lost 0 bases to trimming and J lost 5 bases; unmatched junction nucleotides: 13. Germline V gene lookup returns CDR1 SGHKS and CDR2 YYEKEE (reference sequence). The CDR3 consists of 18 residues. DNA of the CDR3: TGTGCCAGCAGCTTGGAAGGGTTTGCAGGGGGCCTGGACAATGAGCAGTTCTTC. Translation gives CASSLEGFAGGLDNEQFF.

The rearrangement links TRBV11-1 to TRBJ2-7, with D perhaps matching TRBD2 (6 bases). This CDR3 is 14 amino acids long. The V gene's germline CDR1 is SGHAT and CDR2 FQDESV (reference sequence). Trimming cost V 1 base and J 0 bases, with 7 bases left between them. The chain's CDR3 is CASSLGGASYEQYF. The CDR3, as DNA: TGTGCCAGCAGCTTAGGCGGGGCCTCCTACGAGCAGTACTTC.

This chain connects TRBV15 to TRBJ2-1, with TRBD1 identical over 10 bases. CDR3 length: 16 amino acids. V trimming: 5 bases; J trimming: 7 bases; junction bases outside the gene matches: 11. Germline V CDR1 and CDR2: LNHNV, YYDKDF (reference sequence). The CDR3 reads CATSGPDRGRGNEQFF. The CDR3 bases are TGTGCCACCAGCGGCCCTGACAGGGGGCGCGGGAATGAGCAGTTCTTC.

As to this clone: The junction shows a germline mismatch at one end, possibly a read error. The chain employs TRBV7-7 and TRBJ2-5; no firm D call. Germline-derived CDR1 and CDR2 are SSHAT and FNYEAQ (reference sequence). The CDR3 runs to 13 residues. This CDR3 reads CASSLIHQETQYF. The CDR3 coding sequence is TGTGCTAGCAGCTTAATTCATCAAGAGACCCAGTACTTC.

This clone was observed a handful of times. The chain recombines TRBV6-1 with TRBJ1-5; 8 bases align to TRBD1. Germline lookup yields CDR1 MNHNS and CDR2 SASEGT. With 5 bases clipped from V and 5 bases from J, the junction kept 2 bases outside the gene matches. The length of the CDR3 is 13 residues. CDR3 residues: CASSTDRDQPQHF. The DNA for the CDR3 is TGTGCCAGCAGTACGGACAGGGATCAGCCCCAGCATTTT.

For this clone: The same CDR3 can be traced to other DNA sequences in this sample. V is TRBV19 and J is TRBJ1-2; 8 nucleotides match TRBD1. Unmatched junction bases numbered 8, after V lost 6 bases and J lost 5 bases. Germline values: CDR1 LNHDA, CDR2 SQIVND (reference sequence). This CDR3 is 14 amino acids long. CDR3 loop: CASSPGQGDYGYTF. Written as DNA, the CDR3 is TGTGCCAGTAGCCCAGGACAGGGTGATTATGGCTACACCTTC.

The gene calls are TRBV18 and TRBJ1-1, with D unclear. The CDR3 is made up of 14 amino acids. CDR1 and CDR2 (germline): KGHSH, LQKENI. Trimming left V 2 bases short and J 3 bases short, with 10 bases between. The CDR3 DNA reads TGTGCCAGCTCACCATTTATAAGCGACACTGAAGCTTTCTTT. Translated: CASSPFISDTEAFF.

This clone was recorded once. The gene calls are TRBV18 and TRBJ1-6; 8 bases map to TRBD1. CDR1 is KGHSH, CDR2 LQKENI, per germline. With 2 bases clipped from V and 11 bases from J, the junction kept 8 bases outside the gene matches. The length of the CDR3 is 15 residues. Here the CDR3 reads CASSPTTGVDPPLHF. CDR3 nucleotide sequence: TGTGCCAGCTCACCAACGACAGGGGTCGATCCACCCCTCCACTTT.